A single T cell receptor (beta chain) is shown here with its context. What it binds is not known. The sample's time point: cycle 4 day 1 (C4D1), after less than seven weeks of nivolumab. Every one of the patients relapsed after autologous stem cell transplantation (brentuximab vedotin exposure was variable). Complete response, partial response or progressive disease was recorded as best response. This sample is part of a study of PD-1 blockade in classical Hodgkin lymphoma. General study results and limits: Excluded were patients who started nivolumab under 1 year after ASCT, a group that had lower diversity. Repertoire differences lack defined causes, possibly disease activity or prior therapy.

Profiling relied on immunoSEQ multiplex PCR, and the TCRdb table lists in-frame clones only, not all of them. The data show around 45,000 clones, about 77% seen once. V was pared by 4 bases and J by 2 bases, with 7 bases between. The germline V gene encodes CDR1 SGHRS and CDR2 YFSETQ. This CDR3 region has 13 residues. The sequenced sample was peripheral blood mononuclear cells (PBMCs), obtained before the fourth cycle of nivolumab. The rearrangement joins TRBV5-1 to TRBJ2-1, with D possibly being TRBD2 (5 bases). The origin of this receptor is a human donor with classical Hodgkin lymphoma. DNA for the CDR3: TGCGCCAGCAGCCCCGGGGCCTACAATGAGCAGTTCTTC. Encoded protein: CASSPGAYNEQFF.